The rows below give T cell receptor beta chains drawn from one sample of a study of control samples from healthy donors and cancer patients. Produced via immunoSEQ multiplex PCR; TCRdb's table is partial and in-frame only. The repertoire has about 100,000 clones, roughly nine tenths of them found once; the top ten carry 18%. Sequencing was done on a sample of blood. These receptors originate from a woman between 50 and 59 years old in good health. Both conserved end residues are part of each CDR3.

TRBJ1-2	TRBV29-1	CSVEETTALYGYTF
TRBJ2-5	TRBV18	CASSEGQGAWGTQYF
TRBJ2-2	TRBV7-3	CASSLRLSGELFF
TRBJ2-1	TRBV7-3	CASSLDGGRYNEQFF
TRBJ2-2	TRBV7-9	CASSKARGLAGETGELFF
TRBJ2-7	TRBV7-9	CASSPPRGQDEQYF
TRBJ2-5	TRBV27	CASKARAQETQYF
TRBJ2-1	TRBV5-1	CASRGTSGRANEQFF
TRBJ1-6	TRBV10-1	CASSESGTGRSPLHF
TRBJ2-2	TRBV7-8	CASIPPLRDRGTGELFF
TRBJ2-6	TRBV2	CARSLNPSSGANVLTF
TRBJ1-2	TRBV19	CASSIGTVYGYTF
TRBJ2-5	TRBV4-3	CASSQDHGLAGKETQYF
TRBJ2-1	TRBV7-2	CASSFKTGNEQFF
TRBJ1-3	TRBV7-9	CASSPTIRIKTASGNTIYF
TRBJ1-6	TRBV15	CATSRVGAVNSPLHF
TRBJ1-6	TRBV19	CASSIPGAPLHF
TRBJ2-1	TRBV11-3	CASSLDRGLGEQFF
TRBJ2-1	TRBV2	CASSKAGASTEQFF
TRBJ1-5	TRBV6-2/TRBV6-3	CASSKMGPYSNQPQHF
TRBJ2-5	TRBV7-8	CASSSEVWSQETQYF
TRBJ2-2	TRBV11-2	CASSLYVAGELFF
TRBJ1-1	TRBV7-2	CASSLSGRLVTEAFF
TRBJ2-5	TRBV11-2	CASSSVKTQYF
TRBJ2-7	TRBV10-1	CASSRQGENEQYF
TRBJ2-1	TRBV25-1	CASSASGRGEQFF
TRBJ2-5	TRBV6-5	CASSYGPMLQETQYF
TRBJ1-5	TRBV7-9	CASSPEALQPQHF
TRBJ1-1	TRBV2	CASSDRRRRVEAFF
TRBJ1-1	TRBV6-6	CASSYSRGKAEAFF
TRBJ1-2	TRBV3-1/TRBV3-2	CASSQDWDRAYGYTF
TRBJ2-6	TRBV2	CASRESAGANVLTF
TRBJ2-5	TRBV24-1	CATGSGGRETQYF
TRBJ2-1	TRBV7-6	CASSPPGGGREQFF
TRBJ2-1	TRBV4-3	CAGGSLSGRNNEQFF
TRBJ2-5	TRBV24-1	CATSDPLGDGIQETQYF
TRBJ2-5	TRBV4-1	CASSHVSHRVGQYF
TRBJ2-1	TRBV24-1	CATSLGARNEQFF
TRBJ1-4	TRBV2	CASRLQPTNEKLFF